A selection of T cell receptor beta chains follows, all from one sample in a study of blood T cells in healthy people across ages. From the 5' RACE reads, TCRdb called clonotypes with MiXCR, one entry per CDR3 protein. The sample gives about 1.7 million distinct CDR3 sequences, about 30% of which show up once; more than 6% is in the top ten. Sequencing input: blood. The receptors derive from a woman younger than 45 in good health. Both conserved end residues are part of each CDR3. The order of the fields is clone size, CDR3 length, D gene, J gene, V gene, CDR3 protein, CDR3 DNA. D genes are given only for firm matches. Not every row has a clone size; where given, it reads once, few, many or a size class.

. 15 . TRBJ2-3 TRBV24-1 CATSDVSGYTDTQYF TGTGCCACCAGTGACGTTAGCGGATACACAGATACGCAGTATTTT
many 14 . TRBJ2-7 TRBV12-3/TRBV12-4 CASSMGRGINEQYF TGTGCCAGCAGCATGGGCAGGGGCATCAACGAGCAGTACTTC
. 16 TRBD1 TRBJ2-1 TRBV7-9 CASSLDPGQGGNEQFF TGTGCCAGCAGCTTAGATCCGGGACAGGGCGGCAATGAGCAGTTCTTC
. 13 . TRBJ2-7 TRBV3-1 CASSQRGRSEQYF TGTGCCAGCAGCCAAAGGGGCCGTTCCGAGCAGTACTTC
many 13 . TRBJ2-7 TRBV10-2 CASSDYEHYEQYF TGCGCCAGCAGTGACTACGAGCACTACGAGCAGTACTTC
few 16 TRBD2 TRBJ2-5 TRBV7-9 CASIYASGSGRETQYF TGTGCCAGCATCTATGCTAGCGGCTCTGGCAGAGAGACCCAGTACTTC
many 11 . TRBJ2-7 TRBV29-1 CSGLRGYEQYF TGCAGCGGCTTGAGAGGCTACGAGCAGTACTTC
few 16 TRBD1 TRBJ1-6 TRBV20-1 CSARAAGQAPGSPLHF TGCAGTGCTAGAGCCGCGGGACAGGCCCCGGGGTCACCCCTCCACTTT
many 14 . TRBJ2-7 TRBV7-6 CASSAPGSSYEQYF TGTGCCAGCAGCGCCCCAGGGAGCTCCTACGAGCAGTACTTC
. 15 . TRBJ1-5 TRBV7-9 CASSLIRWLDQPQHF TGTGCCAGCAGCTTAATCAGATGGTTGGATCAGCCCCAGCATTTT
. 14 . TRBJ2-3 TRBV2 CASKGLGGPDTQYF TGTGCCAGCAAAGGATTAGGAGGGCCAGATACGCAGTATTTT
many 15 TRBD1 TRBJ2-7 TRBV7-2 CASSLRRTGTYEQYF TGTGCCAGCAGCTTAAGGCGGACAGGGACCTACGAGCAGTACTTC
many 12 . TRBJ2-5 TRBV29-1 CSVGVRQETQYF TGCAGCGTCGGGGTTCGCCAAGAGACCCAGTACTTC
. 17 TRBD1 TRBJ2-1 TRBV7-2 CASSRNEGTGLNNEQFF TGTGCCAGCAGCCGTAACGAAGGGACAGGGCTAAACAATGAGCAGTTCTTC
. 15 TRBD2 TRBJ2-7 TRBV4-3 CTSSQEREGLYEQYF TGCACCAGCAGCCAAGAGCGGGAGGGCCTATACGAGCAGTACTTC
. 15 . TRBJ2-7 TRBV27 CASSHPLGGRYEQYF TGTGCCAGCAGCCATCCGCTGGGGGGTCGCTACGAGCAGTACTTC
few 16 TRBD1 TRBJ2-3 TRBV11-2 CASSSGQGVGADTQYF TGTGCCAGCAGCTCGGGACAGGGGGTAGGGGCAGATACGCAGTATTTT
few 16 . TRBJ1-2 TRBV5-1 CASSFDLRGVGHGYTF TGCGCCAGCAGCTTTGATCTTAGGGGAGTCGGCCACGGCTACACCTTC
. 15 TRBD1 TRBJ2-3 TRBV24-1 CATSDSTGRTDTQYF TGTGCCACCAGTGATTCGACAGGGCGCACAGATACGCAGTATTTT
. 15 TRBD1 TRBJ1-5 TRBV6-5 CASRVGGGEHQPQHF TGTGCCAGCAGAGTGGGAGGGGGCGAACATCAGCCCCAGCATTTT